This TCR beta chain was sequenced in a study of Graves' ophthalmopathy and Graves' hyperthyroidism. This clonotype was observed once. From RNA, the CDR3 regions of TCR beta chains were amplified and sequenced. The workflow started with a first-round RT-PCR run with HTBI primers and then moved on to a second-round multiplex PCR. Via MiXCR, TCRdb re-called the multiplex PCR reads, giving one row per CDR3 protein. The sample contains 200,000 to 300,000 distinct CDR3 sequences, around 45% of which appear only once. Germline V gives CDR1 KGHSH, CDR2 LQKENI. The germline V and J ends were trimmed by 6 bases and 4 bases, with 12 bases remaining between them. The CDR3 runs 13 residues.

The chain is built from TRBV18 and TRBJ1-2; D possibly corresponds to TRBD1 (5 bases). The TCR was taken from an adult man with Graves' ophthalmopathy. The sequenced sample was peripheral blood. The CDR3 here is CASSRGEGYGYTF. CDR3 in DNA: TGTGCCAGCTCCCGGGGGGAAGGCTATGGCTACACCTTC. Full variable domain (missing parts from reference TRBV18 and TRBJ1-2): NAGVMQNPRHLVRRRGQEARLRCSPMKGHSHVYWYRQLPEEGLKFMVYLQKENIIDESGMPKERFSAEFPKEGPSILRIQQVVRGDSAAYFCASSRGEGYGYTFGSGTRLTVV.